This T cell receptor (beta chain) was identified in a study of T cell responses to AZD1222 COVID-19 vaccine (dated by TCRdb to the early 2020s). Describing the broader study: TCR sequencing was performed for over 230 trial participants, of whom 207 were given two doses of AZD1222 and approximately 25 were given two doses of MenACWY control vaccine. Trial participants were enrolled by age into 18-55, 56-69 and 70-plus year subgroups, with about 150, 27 and 61 TCR-sequenced participants respectively.

What this sample's time point label stands for: about 28 days (+/-7) after the second vaccine dose. The sample's treatment or condition label, decoded: meningococcal conjugate vaccine given as trial control. Vaccinee samples came from UK trials COV001 and COV002, including a single-blind randomized controlled phase 2/3 trial of AZD1222 (ChAdOx1 nCoV-19) in healthy adults. For TCRbeta chain sequencing, PBMC samples were collected from trial participants at day 0 and at day 28 after the second dose. The research as a whole found: Reportedly, close to half of the unique spike-specific TCRs recognized epitopes lying outside the regions that are mutated in the B.1.351 and B.1.1.7 variants. Most participants were white British and females outnumbered males, and the authors suggested that clonal diversity may have been underestimated. In the small 56-69-year group, the increase in depth fell short of significance, most likely because of low power. Because no day 14 peak-response samples were available, the repertoires could be characterized only after the peak T cell response. The vaccine-associated CD4 TCRs covered the entire spike protein, and the dominant responses fell in regions 160-218 and 743-854. Conclusions about previously exposed vaccinees were limited because only a handful of AZD1222 recipients were SARS-CoV-2 seropositive at baseline. After two AZD1222 doses, both the breadth and the depth of spike-specific TCRs were significantly higher than at day 0 and than in MenACWY recipients.

Notes on this clone: Which antigen it targets is not known. No base quality information exists; no much larger clone differs at one position.

V was cut back by 8 bases and J by 12 bases, leaving a gap of 19 bases between them. The germline V gene (reference sequence) supplies CDR1 GTSNPN and CDR2 SVGIG. The CDR3 holds 12 amino acids from the cysteine to the phenylalanine. Of the read, only the CDR3 DNA is kept; its 36 bases are in frame from base 1. The CDR3 regions of human TCRbeta chains were analyzed by immunosequencing. The source study handled its data this way. Repertoire TCRs were checked for matches against a reference library of SARS-CoV-2-specific TCRs that had been generated using the MIRA antigen-specificity platform. Breadth meant the fraction of unique TCRs that were SARS-CoV-2-associated, whereas depth meant the fraction of total T cells that were SARS-CoV-2-associated. Each spike-specific TCR was assigned to its reactive spike region and to a CD4 or CD8 class using the MIRA data. Log10-transformed breadth and depth values were compared by one-way ANOVA with Sidak's multiple comparisons tests. TCRdb mirrors the immuneACCESS table, restricted to in-frame sequences. Some clones are absent from its copies; in checked studies, under half trace to an unresolved V gene, and the reason for the others is unknown. V, J and clone size were drawn from that table, and D and trimming were deduced from the DNA. The sample table shows 150,000 to 200,000 clones, and 90% to 95% are seen once. Together, the top ten hold 0.95% to 1.3% of the sample.

Sequenced material: peripheral blood, taken 28 days after the second dose of the MenACWY control vaccine. Recombination connected TRBV30 to TRBJ1-4, and possibly TRBD1, on 6 matching bases. The TCR comes from an adult who received the MenACWY meningococcal vaccine as a control. The CDR3 reads CAAIPTGTELFF. Read as DNA, the sequence is TGTGCCGCCATTCCCACAGGGACGGAACTGTTTTTT.